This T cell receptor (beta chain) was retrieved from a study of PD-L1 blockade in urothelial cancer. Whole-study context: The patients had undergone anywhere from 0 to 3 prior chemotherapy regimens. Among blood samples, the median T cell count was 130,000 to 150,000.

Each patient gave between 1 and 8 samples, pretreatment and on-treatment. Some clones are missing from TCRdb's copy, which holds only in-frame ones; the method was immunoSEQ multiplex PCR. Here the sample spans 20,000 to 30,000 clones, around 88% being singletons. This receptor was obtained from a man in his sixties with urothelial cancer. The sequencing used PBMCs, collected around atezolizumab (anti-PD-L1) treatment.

The CDR3 coding sequence is TGTGCCAGCAGAGAAACAGGGGGCGGAACTGAAGCTTTCTTT. It is translated as CASRETGGGTEAFF. This chain links TRBV7-9 with TRBJ1-1, with 9 positions matching TRBD1. V lost 6 bases, J lost 5 bases, and 7 bases stayed unmatched. This CDR3 is 14 amino acids long. From germline, CDR1 is SEHNR and CDR2 FQNEAQ (reference sequence).